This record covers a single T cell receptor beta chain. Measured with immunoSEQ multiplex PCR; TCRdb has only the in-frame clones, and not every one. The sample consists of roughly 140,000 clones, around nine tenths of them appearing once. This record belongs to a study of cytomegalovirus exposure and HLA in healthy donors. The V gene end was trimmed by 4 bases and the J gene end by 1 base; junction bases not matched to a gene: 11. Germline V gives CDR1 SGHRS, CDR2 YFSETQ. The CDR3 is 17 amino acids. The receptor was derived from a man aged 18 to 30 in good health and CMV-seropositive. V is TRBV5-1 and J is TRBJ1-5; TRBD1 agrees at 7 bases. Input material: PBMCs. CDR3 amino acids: CASSAEPLTGSNQPQHF. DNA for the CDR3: TGCGCCAGCAGCGCGGAGCCCCTGACAGGGAGCAATCAGCCCCAGCATTTT.